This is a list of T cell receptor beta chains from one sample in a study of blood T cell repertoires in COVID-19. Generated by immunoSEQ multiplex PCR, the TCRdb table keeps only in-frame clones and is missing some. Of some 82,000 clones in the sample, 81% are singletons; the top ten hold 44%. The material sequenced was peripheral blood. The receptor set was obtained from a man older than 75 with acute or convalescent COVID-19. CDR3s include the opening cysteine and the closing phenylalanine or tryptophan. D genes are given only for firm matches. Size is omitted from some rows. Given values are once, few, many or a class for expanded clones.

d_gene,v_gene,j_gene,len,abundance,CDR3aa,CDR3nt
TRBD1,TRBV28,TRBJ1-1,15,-,CASSSWTGVGTEAFF,TGTGCCAGCAGTTCCTGGACAGGGGTAGGGACTGAAGCTTTCTTT
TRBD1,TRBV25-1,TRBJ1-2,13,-,CASSEPDRDGYTF,TGTGCCAGCAGTGAACCGGACAGGGATGGCTACACCTTC
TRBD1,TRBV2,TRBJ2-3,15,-,CASSPLGQGSDTQYF,TGTGCCAGCAGCCCCCTGGGACAGGGTTCAGATACGCAGTATTTT
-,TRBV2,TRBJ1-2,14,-,CASSTRKAGDGYTF,TGTGCCAGCAGTACCCGGAAAGCGGGAGATGGCTACACCTTC
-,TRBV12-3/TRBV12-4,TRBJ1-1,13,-,CASSSGGLTEAFF,TGTGCCAGCAGTTCCGGGGGGCTGACTGAAGCTTTCTTT
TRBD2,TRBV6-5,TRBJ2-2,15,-,CASRRLALGTGELFF,TGTGCCAGCAGGAGACTAGCGCTTGGAACCGGGGAGCTGTTTTTT
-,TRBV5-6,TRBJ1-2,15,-,CASSLVSLPNYGYTF,TGTGCCAGCAGCTTGGTTTCCCTCCCTAACTATGGCTACACCTTC
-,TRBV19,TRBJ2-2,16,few,CASSMAHPSNTGELFF,TGTGCCAGTAGTATGGCACATCCCTCGAACACCGGGGAGCTGTTTTTT
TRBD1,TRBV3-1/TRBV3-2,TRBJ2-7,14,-,CASSVDRGFYEQYF,TGTGCCAGCAGCGTGGACAGGGGATTTTACGAGCAGTACTTC
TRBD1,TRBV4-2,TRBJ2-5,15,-,CASSQEGTGIETQYF,TGTGCCAGCAGCCAAGAGGGGACAGGGATAGAGACCCAGTACTTC